Below are 21 T cell receptor beta chains sequenced from a single sample in a study of response to subunit inactivated influenza vaccine. Via MiXCR, TCRdb re-called the RT-PCR reads, giving one row per CDR3 protein. The repertoire holds around 760,000 distinct CDR3 sequences, with about 15% as singletons. The sequencing here drew on PBMCs from blood, taken 14 to 15 days before vaccination. These TCRs come from a middle-aged man who received an inactivated influenza vaccine.

This clonotype was observed a handful of times. The rearrangement joins TRBV4-1 to TRBJ2-3; D might be TRBD1 (8 bases). There are 17 residues in the CDR3. Deletions cut 0 bases from V and 5 bases from J, with 18 bases between. CDR1 is MGHRA, CDR2 YSYEKL, per germline. The CDR3 here is CASSQEKSGGGGDTQYF. Here the CDR3 DNA reads TGCGCCAGCAGCCAAGAGAAATCAGGGGGCGGGGGAGATACGCAGTATTTT.

About this clonotype: It may be a read error: a sequence one base away is much more abundant. The chain joins TRBV29-1 to TRBJ2-5; 10 nucleotides align to TRBD2. The J call may be mistaken, given a closer DNA end match to TRBJ2-1. This CDR3 region has 14 residues. Germline V gene sequence: CDR1 SQVTM, CDR2 ANQGSEA. CDR3 sequence (DNA): TGCAGCGTTGCAAGGACTAGCGGCGAAGAGACCCAGTTCTTC. It specifies CSVARTSGEETQFF.

The chain couples TRBV29-1 to TRBJ2-1, with unresolved D. The CDR3 runs 13 residues. Between the trimmed V and J ends, which lost 6 bases and 7 bases, there was a span of 16 bases. Germline CDR1 is SQVTM and CDR2 is ANQGSEA. CDR3 DNA: TGCAGCGTCGGTACGGGCAGGAGAAATGAGCAGTTCTTC. Translation gives CSVGTGRRNEQFF.

The rearrangement uses TRBV5-1 and TRBJ2-5; D tentatively reads TRBD1 or TRBD2 (5 bases each). From germline, CDR1 is SGHRS and CDR2 YFSETQ. The CDR3 runs to 17 residues. The V end was cut by 4 bases, the J end by 0 bases, with 19 bases between. CDR3 in amino acids: CASSGTSELWYQETQYF. CDR3 nucleotides: TGCGCCAGCAGCGGGACCTCGGAGCTCTGGTACCAAGAGACCCAGTACTTC.

This clonotype was seen a few times. V is TRBV12-3 or TRBV12-4 and J is TRBJ2-7, with 8 bases identical to TRBD1. Trimming took 7 bases from V and 5 from J; bases not matched to a gene: 7. There are 13 residues in the CDR3. In DNA form, the CDR3 reads TGTGCCAGCAAGCCGACAGGGGAAAACGAGCAGTACTTC. Its protein product is CASKPTGENEQYF.

J is TRBJ1-2 and V is TRBV6-1; 7 bases are a match to TRBD1. Germline V gene sequence: CDR1 MNHNS, CDR2 SASEGT. V lost 6 bases, J lost 4 bases, and 8 bases stayed unmatched. The CDR3 runs to 14 residues. CDR3 nucleotide sequence: TGTGCCAGCAGACCAGGGGGGAGCGGCTATGGCTACACCTTC. Protein sequence: CASRPGGSGYGYTF.

The J gene is TRBJ2-1, the V gene TRBV28, with TRBD2 matching 8 bases. The ends lost 5 bases at V and 5 bases at J; junction bases unmatched: 8. Per the germline V gene, CDR1 is MDHEN and CDR2 is SYDVKM. The CDR3 covers 15 residues. As DNA, the CDR3 is TGTGCCAGCAGTCGTAGAGCGGGGGCGGACAATGAGCAGTTCTTC. Translated: CASSRRAGADNEQFF.

The CDR3 sequence is CASSQDGARRPAYEQYF. DNA for the CDR3: TGCGCCAGCAGCCAAGATGGGGCCAGAAGACCAGCCTACGAGCAGTACTTC. The genes are TRBV4-1 and TRBJ2-7; perhaps TRBD1 as D (5 bases). This CDR3 has 17 amino acids. Germline loops: CDR1 MGHRA, CDR2 YSYEKL. V lost 0 bases and J lost 2, with 17 bases in between.

This rearrangement joins TRBV6-1 to TRBJ2-3; D is unresolved. The CDR3 is 13 amino acids. V shed 0 bases and J shed 6 bases, with 7 bases lying between them. The germline V gene encodes CDR1 MNHNS and CDR2 SASEGT. The CDR3 DNA follows: TGTGCCAGCAGTGAAGCGAATTTGGATACGCAGTATTTT. Amino acid sequence: CASSEANLDTQYF.

This chain connects TRBV20-1 to TRBJ2-4, with D uncertain. Trimming stripped 4 bases from V and 2 bases from J, with 18 bases between. Germline V gene sequence: CDR1 DFQATT, CDR2 SNEGSKA (reference sequence). CDR3 length: 16 residues. The CDR3 loop is CSATILGDVTKNIQYF. The DNA of the CDR3 is TGCAGTGCTACAATACTGGGCGACGTTACCAAAAACATTCAGTACTTC.

As to this clonotype: A much more abundant neighbour one base away suggests this may be a read error. The rearrangement links TRBV29-1 to TRBJ2-7; 13 bases align to TRBD2. Trimming cost V 6 bases and J 3 bases; bases outside gene matches: 2. Germline V gives CDR1 SQVTM, CDR2 ANQGSEA. The length of the CDR3 is 13 residues. The CDR3, as DNA: TGCAGCGTAAGACTAGCGGGGGGCTACGAGCAGTACTTC. Protein: CSVRLAGGYEQYF.

This clonotype was seen more than once but under ten times. The genes are TRBV5-1 and TRBJ2-3; 11 positions agree with TRBD2. Germline values: CDR1 SGHRS, CDR2 YFSETQ. After removal of 4 bases from V and 0 bases from J, the junction contained 4 bases not matched to a gene. CDR3 length: 16 residues. The CDR3 nucleotides read TGCGCCAGCAGCGTCGCTAGCGGGAGGAGCACAGATACGCAGTATTTT. Its protein is CASSVASGRSTDTQYF.

This clonotype was counted only a few times. The V and J genes are TRBV7-3 and TRBJ2-1, with TRBD1 matching 10 bases. Germline trimming cut 0 bases from V and 10 bases from J; bases unmatched to any gene: 6. The CDR3 sequence is 15 residues long. In germline, CDR1 is SGHTA, CDR2 FQGTGA. The CDR3 nucleotides read TGTGCCAGCAGCTTAACTCGACAGGGGGCAGGGGAGCAGTTCTTC. Translated, it gives CASSLTRQGAGEQFF.

The chain employs TRBV19 and TRBJ2-1; 13 bases are a match to TRBD2. The CDR3 length is 20 residues. The V gene's germline CDR1 is LNHDA and CDR2 SQIVND (reference sequence). J was trimmed by 2 bases and V by 4 bases; bases with no gene match: 14. The CDR3 nucleotides read TGTGCCAGTAGTACACGACCGGGACTAGCGGGGTTAAGGGCCTACAATGAGCAGTTCTTC. Its translation is CASSTRPGLAGLRAYNEQFF. Filled out from reference TRBV19 and TRBJ2-1, the complete variable domain reads DGGITQSPKYLFRKEGQNVTLSCEQNLNHDAMYWYRQDPGQGLRLIYYSQIVNDFQKGDIAEGYSVSREKKESFPLTVTSAQKNPTAFYLCASSTRPGLAGLRAYNEQFFGPGTRLTVL.

The V gene is TRBV5-1, the J gene TRBJ2-7; TRBD1 matches 9 bases. The CDR3 has 14 amino acids. The germline V gene encodes CDR1 SGHRS and CDR2 YFSETQ. Trimming took 4 bases from V and 5 from J; bases not matched to a gene: 7. In nucleotides, the CDR3 is TGCGCCAGCAGCCAAATCCGGACAGGGGACGAGCAGTACTTC. Amino acids: CASSQIRTGDEQYF.

This clonotype was counted at least ten times. The chain couples TRBV11-1 to TRBJ2-6, with D perhaps matching TRBD1 (7 bases). The length of the CDR3 is 18 residues. Trimming left V 5 bases short and J 1 base short, with 18 bases between. CDR1 is SGHAT and CDR2 is FQDESV in the germline V gene (reference sequence). The CDR3 sequence: CASSRETGSVSGANVLTF. The CDR3, as DNA: TGTGCCAGCAGCCGGGAGACAGGGTCCGTATCTGGGGCCAACGTCCTGACTTTC.

This chain joins TRBV30 and TRBJ2-7; 10 bases map to TRBD1. This CDR3 is 15 amino acids long. V lost 3 bases, J lost 5 bases, and 10 bases stayed unmatched. CDR1 GTSNPN and CDR2 SVGIG come from the germline V gene (reference sequence). CDR3 protein: CAWSQGVTGGHEQYF. CDR3 nucleotides: TGTGCCTGGAGCCAAGGGGTGACAGGGGGCCACGAGCAGTACTTC.

The chain is built from TRBV27 and TRBJ1-1; D uncertain. Germline V lookup: CDR1 MNHEY, CDR2 SMNVEV (reference sequence). The CDR3 is 14 residues long. The ends were cut back, 5 bases at V and 4 bases at J, with 14 bases in the middle. For the CDR3, the DNA is TGTGCCAGCAGTCTCGTGGCCACTAGCACTGAAGCTTTCTTT. Protein product: CASSLVATSTEAFF.

This rearrangement joins TRBV29-1 to TRBJ2-1, with a tentative D call TRBD2 (5 bases). Germline lookup yields CDR1 SQVTM and CDR2 ANQGSEA. Trimming took 4 bases from V and 10 from J, leaving 11 bases between them. The CDR3 covers 11 residues. CDR3 loop: CSVGTPLEQFF. Here the CDR3 DNA reads TGCAGCGTTGGGACTCCGCTCGAGCAGTTCTTC.

This clonotype appeared many times. CDR3 residues: CASSAQSGSNEQFF. CDR3 nucleotide sequence: TGCGCCAGCAGCGCCCAGAGTGGGTCCAATGAGCAGTTCTTC. The chain carries TRBV5-1 and TRBJ2-1; D is uncertain. Germline lookup yields CDR1 SGHRS and CDR2 YFSETQ. V gave up 4 bases and J gave up 6 bases, with 14 bases separating them. The CDR3 consists of 14 residues.

The rearrangement joins TRBV20-1 to TRBJ2-1, with D tentatively TRBD2 (6 bases). This CDR3 region has 11 residues. V lost 0 bases and J lost 14, with 11 bases in between. Germline loops: CDR1 DFQATT, CDR2 SNEGSKA (reference sequence). In DNA form, the CDR3 reads TGCAGTGCTAGAGATCGCGGGATCGAGTTCTTC. Translated, it gives CSARDRGIEFF.